These 28 T cell receptor beta chains came from one sample sequenced in a study of CD8+CD57+ T cells in acquired aplastic anemia. The template used for profiling TCR beta VDJ and CDR3 was genomic DNA. TCRdb processed the reads anew with MiXCR; each CDR3 protein has one entry. The sample consists of roughly 280,000 distinct CDR3 sequences, about 50% of them appearing once. An expansion of CD8+CD57+ cells by flow cytometry had been shown in patients chosen for sequencing. What was sequenced was sorted CD4+, CD8+, or CD8+CD57+ T cells (not recorded which) from PBMCs. Receptors were obtained from a human donor with aplastic anemia.

The chain carries TRBV29-1 and TRBJ1-2; no firm D call. V lost 3 bases, J lost 7 bases, and 9 bases lay in between. The CDR3 loop spans 11 amino acids. Germline V gene sequence: CDR1 SQVTM, CDR2 ANQGSEA. The CDR3, as DNA: TGCAGCGTTGAGAATAGGGTTGGCTACACCTTC. It is translated as CSVENRVGYTF.

This clonotype was detected ten times or more. V gene TRBV6-6 combines with J gene TRBJ1-5; 8 nucleotides match TRBD1. Germline CDR1 MNHNY, CDR2 SVGAGI (reference sequence). The CDR3 extends over 15 amino acids. The J segment lost 6 bases and the V segment lost 0 bases, leaving 4 bases of the junction unmatched. This CDR3 is CASSYSPGTGQPQHF. As DNA, the CDR3 is TGTGCCAGCAGTTACTCCCCAGGGACAGGTCAGCCCCAGCATTTT.

The chain joins TRBV5-8 to TRBJ2-5, with D maybe TRBD2 (5 bases). The CDR3 extends over 17 amino acids. V was clipped by 7 bases and J by 0 bases, with 22 bases between them. CDR1 is SGHTS, CDR2 YDEGEE, per germline. The CDR3 spells CASVRDGVQRDQETQYF. Written as DNA, the CDR3 is TGTGCCAGCGTCCGGGATGGAGTACAGAGGGACCAAGAGACCCAGTACTTC.

Concerning this clonotype: This sequence may be a read error, since a much larger clone differs from it by one base. The CDR3 end shows no conserved phenylalanine or tryptophan, and so a read error is likely. The V and J genes are TRBV10-3 and TRBJ2-7; 11 bases fit TRBD2. The germline CDR1 and CDR2 sequences are ENHRY and SYGVKD. This CDR3 region has 17 residues. The CDR3, as DNA: TGTGCCAGCAGTTTAAAACCCCCACTAGCGGGAGTCTACGAGCAGTACTCC. It codes for CASSLKPPLAGVYEQYS.

There are many counts of this clonotype. This sequence joins TRBV6-1 and TRBJ2-5; 12 bases align to TRBD2. Looked up from germline, CDR1 is MNHNS and CDR2 is SASEGT. This CDR3 has 15 amino acids. V shed 6 bases and J 1 base; nucleotides not matched to a gene: 3. The chain's CDR3 is CASRGLAGLQETQYF. In nucleotides, the CDR3 is TGTGCCAGCAGAGGACTAGCGGGGCTCCAAGAGACCCAGTACTTC.

The chain links TRBV7-2 to TRBJ2-7; a possible D gene is TRBD2 (5 bases). The CDR3 consists of 14 residues. The germline V gene has CDR1 SGHTA and CDR2 FQGNSA. V shed 2 bases and J shed 5 bases, with 13 bases lying between them. The DNA for the CDR3 is TGTGCCAGCAGCTTACCCGACGAGGGAGACGAGCAGTACTTC. Amino acids: CASSLPDEGDEQYF.

The rearrangement joins TRBV7-9 to TRBJ1-2; D gene uncertain. Germline CDR1 is SEHNR and CDR2 is FQNEAQ (reference sequence). V shed 4 bases and J shed 6 bases, with 21 bases lying between them. The CDR3 is made up of 16 amino acids. The CDR3 loop reads CASSSSATVGRDGYTF. The DNA for the CDR3 is TGTGCCAGCAGCTCCAGCGCCACGGTAGGTCGGGATGGCTACACCTTC.

This clonotype was counted only a few times. This sequence joins TRBV10-1 and TRBJ2-1, with D maybe TRBD2 (6 bases). Trimming removed 3 bases at V and 9 bases at J, with 12 bases between. The germline CDR1 and CDR2 sequences are WNHNN and SYGVQD (reference sequence). The CDR3 covers 13 residues. The CDR3 sequence is CASSEREAGEQFF. For the CDR3, the DNA is TGCGCCAGCAGTGAAAGGGAGGCGGGTGAGCAGTTCTTC.

This clonotype was observed at least ten times. J is TRBJ1-2 and V is TRBV7-2, with D unclear. Germline lookup yields CDR1 SGHTA and CDR2 FQGNSA. Trimming stripped 0 bases from V and 4 bases from J, with 9 bases between. The CDR3 extends over 14 amino acids. The CDR3 spells CASSLAKDGYGYTF. The CDR3 DNA reads TGTGCCAGCAGCTTAGCGAAGGATGGCTATGGCTACACCTTC.

This clonotype was counted ten times or more. The chain uses TRBV7-7 and TRBJ2-5; 9 bases align to TRBD2. Germline lookup yields CDR1 SSHAT and CDR2 FNYEAQ (reference sequence). The CDR3 is 14 amino acids. The V gene end was trimmed by 5 bases and the J gene end by 1 base; junction bases not matched to a gene: 2. CDR3 protein: CASSETSGQETQYF. CDR3 nucleotides: TGTGCCAGCAGCGAGACTAGCGGCCAAGAGACCCAGTACTTC.

This chain's CDR3 is CASSPPGVTEKLFF. CDR3 DNA sequence: TGTGCCAGCAGCCCCCCGGGGGTTACTGAAAAACTGTTTTTT. The chain carries TRBV7-9 and TRBJ1-4; the D gene is possibly TRBD1 (5 bases). Germline V gene sequence: CDR1 SEHNR, CDR2 FQNEAQ (reference sequence). Trimming took off 5 bases at V and 7 bases at J, with 14 bases between the two ends. This CDR3 has 14 amino acids. The entire variable domain, with the rest obtained from reference TRBV7-9 and TRBJ1-4, is as follows: DTGVSQNPRHKITKRGQNVTFRCDPISEHNRLYWYRQTLGQGPEFLTYFQNEAQLEKSRLLSDRFSAERPKGSFSTLEIQRTEQGDSAMYLCASSPPGVTEKLFFGSGTQLSVL.

This chain joins TRBV7-9 and TRBJ1-6; D remains ambiguous. Trimming cost V 4 bases and J 12 bases, with 16 bases left between them. The CDR3 spans 14 residues. Germline CDR1 is SEHNR and CDR2 is FQNEAQ (reference sequence). The CDR3, as DNA: TGTGCCAGCAGCTCGACCCGGCGCCTTGAACCCCTCCACTTT. It is translated as CASSSTRRLEPLHF. Combining the CDR3 with reference TRBV7-9 and TRBJ1-6 gives the whole variable domain DTGVSQNPRHKITKRGQNVTFRCDPISEHNRLYWYRQTLGQGPEFLTYFQNEAQLEKSRLLSDRFSAERPKGSFSTLEIQRTEQGDSAMYLCASSSTRRLEPLHFGNGTRLTVT.

This chain joins TRBV7-9 and TRBJ2-5; 7 nucleotides line up with TRBD1. The CDR3 contains 13 residues. V lost 4 bases to trimming and J lost 5 bases; unmatched junction nucleotides: 4. The germline CDR1 and CDR2 sequences are SEHNR and FQNEAQ (reference sequence). The CDR3 spells CASSSIQGETQYF. The CDR3 region has the DNA TGTGCCAGCAGCTCAATACAGGGGGAGACCCAGTACTTC.

This chain uses TRBV20-1 with TRBJ2-7, with D possibly TRBD2 on 6 matching bases. Germline CDR1 is DFQATT and CDR2 is SNEGSKA (reference sequence). V was clipped by 3 bases and J by 4 bases, with 16 bases between them. The CDR3 is made up of 14 amino acids. This CDR3 reads CSASPVGEEYEQYF. The CDR3 bases are TGCAGTGCTAGTCCGGTAGGGGAGGAATACGAGCAGTACTTC.

CDR3 sequence reads: CASSPGGSYANTGELFF. The CDR3 DNA sequence: TGTGCCAGCAGCCCCGGGGGCTCCTACGCGAACACCGGGGAGCTGTTTTTT. The chain uses TRBV7-3 and TRBJ2-2, with D tentatively TRBD1 or TRBD2 (6 bases each). Germline CDR1 and CDR2: SGHTA and FQGTGA. The V and J ends lost 5 bases and 0 bases respectively, with 16 bases between them. The CDR3 contains 17 residues.

The chain uses TRBV19 and TRBJ2-3; D ambiguous. CDR3 length: 15 amino acids. Germline V gives CDR1 LNHDA, CDR2 SQIVND (reference sequence). V was shortened by 4 bases and J by 1 base, with 12 bases between the two germline ends. CDR3 sequence: CASSTAPRGTDTQYF. The CDR3 DNA reads TGTGCCAGTAGTACAGCGCCAAGGGGCACAGATACGCAGTATTTT.

Ten or more counts support this clonotype. The rearrangement links TRBV6-5 to TRBJ1-1; D is ambiguous. The germline V and J ends were trimmed by 4 bases and 1 base, with 7 bases remaining between them. The CDR3 covers 13 residues. Germline V gene data show CDR1 as MNHEY and CDR2 as SVGAGI. CDR3 sequence: CASSWAENTEAFF. In DNA form, the CDR3 reads TGTGCCAGCAGTTGGGCAGAGAACACTGAAGCTTTCTTT.

This chain uses TRBV10-3 with TRBJ1-2; D is perhaps TRBD1 (5 bases). The CDR3 runs to 16 residues. V gave up 4 bases and J gave up 4 bases, with 19 bases separating them. Germline CDR1 is ENHRY and CDR2 is SYGVKD. CDR3 sequence reads: CAISVRPGKIFYGYTF. The CDR3 DNA is TGTGCCATCAGTGTCCGGCCAGGGAAGATTTTCTATGGCTACACCTTC.

A remark on this clonotype: One end of the junction does not line up with germline, which may come from a read error. V and J are TRBV20-1 and TRBJ2-7; D might be TRBD1 (6 bases). CDR3 size: 13 residues. CDR1 and CDR2 from the germline V gene are DFQATT and SNEGSKA (reference sequence). The CDR3: CSTLFGDTYERYF. In nucleotides, the CDR3 is TGCAGTACCCTTTTCGGGGACACCTACGAGCGGTACTTC.

As concerns this clonotype: This sequence may be a read error, since a much larger clone differs from it by one base. No conserved phenylalanine or tryptophan ends this CDR3, so it is likely a read error. The chain is built from TRBV12-3 or TRBV12-4 and TRBJ1-2; 9 bases are shared with TRBD1. Losses at the gene ends were 5 bases for V and 5 bases for J; bases not matched to a gene: 9. This CDR3 has 15 amino acids. This chain's CDR3 is CASSRLGQGGYGYTL. For the CDR3, the DNA is TGTGCCAGCAGTCGCTTGGGACAGGGAGGGTATGGCTACACCCTC.

Remarks on this clonotype: A read error may produce the germline difference seen at one junction end. The chain couples TRBV7-2 to TRBJ2-3; TRBD2 matches 9 bases. The CDR3 spans 16 residues. CDR1 and CDR2 (germline): SGHTA, FQGNSA. The CDR3 DNA is TGTGCCAGCAACTTGGCTAGCGGGACGTCAACAGATACGCCGTATTTT. Its translation is CASNLASGTSTDTPYF.

This clonotype was recorded at least ten times. The chain is built from TRBV12-3 or TRBV12-4 and TRBJ1-6; D gene uncertain. V lost 8 bases and J 10 bases, leaving 12 bases between the germline ends. The CDR3 sequence is 12 residues long. The CDR3 coding sequence is TGTGCCAGCCTCGACGGTGGATCACCCCTCCACTTT. This gives the protein CASLDGGSPLHF.

In this sample, this clonotype turned up once. The rearrangement links TRBV2 to TRBJ1-1, with D possibly matching TRBD1 (6 bases). The CDR3 contains 13 residues. Germline V CDR1 and CDR2: SNHLY, FYNNEI. V was cut by 3 bases and J by 7 bases, with 12 bases left in between. The CDR3 DNA follows: TGTGCCAGCAGTGAGTCGGCAGGGGATGAAGCTTTCTTT. Its protein is CASSESAGDEAFF.

In its sample, this clonotype was seen once. J is TRBJ2-2 and V is TRBV5-1; TRBD1 agrees at 7 bases. Unmatched junction bases numbered 8, after V lost 2 bases and J lost 4 bases. CDR3 length: 16 amino acids. Germline CDR1 reads SGHRS; CDR2 reads YFSETQ. The CDR3: CASSLRGPDPTGELFF. The DNA for the CDR3 is TGCGCCAGCAGCTTAAGGGGGCCGGACCCCACCGGGGAGCTGTTTTTT.

This chain links TRBV20-1 with TRBJ2-7; TRBD1 aligns across 7 bases. This CDR3 has 15 residues. Germline values: CDR1 DFQATT, CDR2 SNEGSKA (reference sequence). V trimming: 0 bases; J trimming: 1 base; junction bases outside the gene matches: 6. The CDR3 sequence is CSARDWDSGSYEQYF. The DNA of the CDR3 is TGCAGTGCTAGAGATTGGGACAGTGGATCCTACGAGCAGTACTTC.

CDR3 sequence reads: CASKEGFETQHF. In DNA form, the CDR3 reads TGTGCCAGCAAGGAAGGATTTGAGACCCAGCATTTT. The chain uses TRBV2 and TRBJ1-5, with D uncertain. Trimming left V 7 bases short and J 11 bases short, with 15 bases between. The CDR3 loop spans 12 amino acids. Looked up from germline, CDR1 is SNHLY and CDR2 is FYNNEI. Together with reference TRBV2 and TRBJ1-5, the CDR3 gives the full variable domain: EPEVTQTPSHQVTQMGQEVILRCVPISNHLYFYWYRQILGQKVEFLVSFYNNEISEKSEIFDDQFSVERPDGSNFTLKIRSTKLEDSAMYFCASKEGFETQHFGDGTRLSIL.

This clonotype was observed at least ten times. The J gene is TRBJ1-6, the V gene TRBV6-5; D gene ambiguous. Trimming left V 2 bases short and J 0 bases short, with 8 bases between. There are 16 residues in the CDR3. The germline gives CDR1 MNHEY, CDR2 SVGAGI. Here the CDR3 DNA reads TGTGCCAGCAGTTACGACGGGAGCTCCTATAATTCACCCCTCCACTTT. It yields the protein CASSYDGSSYNSPLHF.

The gene calls are TRBV5-1 and TRBJ2-7, with TRBD1 identical over 8 bases. This CDR3 contains 16 residues. Trimming took 4 bases from V and 4 from J; bases not matched to a gene: 13. The germline V gene encodes CDR1 SGHRS and CDR2 YFSETQ. As DNA, the CDR3 is TGCGCCAGCAGCATCATACAACGGGGACAGGAGTACGAGCAGTACTTC. Translated, it gives CASSIIQRGQEYEQYF.